The 9 T cell receptor beta chains below come from one sample, sequenced in a study of T cell clonotyping in hematopoietic cell transplantation (dated by TCRdb to about 2021). Library preparation was by the immunoSEQ multiplex PCR assay. What TCRdb holds here is the immuneACCESS table cut down to in-frame rearrangements. Part of the clones is not present; checked against another copy, under half of the missing clones reflect an unresolved V gene, and the others are unexplained. Counted in this sample were about 8,300 clones; approximately 79% of them appeared once. Around a third of the sample is in the top ten clones. The time point tag for this specimen amounts to: recipient sample about 28 days before transplant, after cytoreduction. This specimen consisted of peripheral blood mononuclear cells, obtained before stem cell transplant. Every receptor here comes from a man in his 60s with acute myeloid leukemia. Some clones in this sample may be carry-over from other donors' samples.

This clone has only a few counts. The V call is TRBV9, the J call TRBJ1-4; D is possibly TRBD1 (5 bases). This CDR3 spans 15 amino acids. Germline V CDR1 and CDR2: SGDLS, YYNGEE. The V end lost 4 bases, the J end lost 3 bases, and 13 bases lay between the germline ends. This CDR3 reads CASSPATASNEKLFF. CDR3 nucleotide sequence: TGTGCCAGCAGCCCGGCGACAGCATCTAATGAAAAACTGTTTTTT. Combining the CDR3 with reference TRBV9 and TRBJ1-4 gives the whole variable domain DSGVTQTPKHLITATGQRVTLRCSPRSGDLSVYWYQQSLDQGLQFLIQYYNGEERAKGNILERFSAQQFPDLHSELNLSSLELGDSALYFCASSPATASNEKLFFGSGTQLSVL.

There are a few counts of this clone. V gene TRBV5-1 combines with J gene TRBJ1-1; possibly TRBD1 for D (6 bases). V shed 4 bases and J shed 1 base, with 11 bases lying between them. The length of the CDR3 is 14 residues. Germline CDR1 SGHRS, CDR2 YFSETQ. Written as DNA, the CDR3 is TGCGCCAGCAGCCGGATAGGGGGGAACACTGAAGCTTTCTTT. Encoded protein: CASSRIGGNTEAFF.

This chain joins TRBV7-9 and TRBJ2-7; possibly TRBD1 for D (6 bases). The germline CDR1 and CDR2 sequences are SEHNR and FQNEAQ (reference sequence). The CDR3 consists of 14 residues. The V gene lost 4 bases and the J gene lost 3 bases, with 13 bases spanning the gap. Here the CDR3 DNA reads TGTGCCAGCAGCTCCGTCAGGGGCCTCTACGAGCAGTACTTC. Translated, it gives CASSSVRGLYEQYF.

This chain connects TRBV2 to TRBJ2-2, with D perhaps assigned TRBD1 or TRBD2 (5 bases each). The V and J ends lost 3 bases and 6 bases respectively, with 5 bases between them. Germline CDR1 is SNHLY and CDR2 is FYNNEI. This CDR3 has 12 residues. This chain's CDR3 is CASSEGPGELFF. For the CDR3, the DNA is TGTGCCAGCAGTGAGGGACCCGGGGAGCTGTTTTTT.

This sequence joins TRBV4-1 and TRBJ1-2; 7 bases map to TRBD1. This CDR3 has 15 residues. From germline, CDR1 is MGHRA and CDR2 YSYEKL. The ends lost 0 bases at V and 2 bases at J; junction bases unmatched: 3. The CDR3 DNA reads TGCGCCAGCAGCCAAGAATACAGGGGAAACTATGGCTACACCTTC. Its translation: CASSQEYRGNYGYTF.

The chain employs TRBV10-3 and TRBJ2-5; maybe TRBD1 (6 bases). The CDR3 is 14 residues long. V lost 0 bases to trimming and J lost 5 bases, with 10 bases between them. The germline V gene has CDR1 ENHRY and CDR2 SYGVKD. The chain's CDR3 is CAISESDRMETQYF. For the CDR3, the DNA is TGTGCCATCAGTGAGTCGGACAGAATGGAGACCCAGTACTTC.

This chain's CDR3 is CASSRLAGRNEQFF. In nucleotides, the CDR3 is TGTGCCAGCAGTCGACTAGCGGGAAGGAATGAGCAGTTCTTC. The chain has TRBV6-5 and TRBJ2-1; 11 nucleotides match TRBD2. Germline V gene lookup returns CDR1 MNHEY and CDR2 SVGAGI. CDR3 length: 14 amino acids. J gave up 7 bases and V 5 bases, and 4 bases lay outside the gene matches.

The chain couples TRBV25-1 to TRBJ2-2; 7 bases align to TRBD1. This CDR3 comprises 15 residues. With V trimmed by 3 bases and J by 6 bases, 7 bases remained unmatched. The V gene's germline CDR1 is MGHDK and CDR2 SYGVNS. The CDR3 DNA is TGTGCCAGCAGTGATAAACAGGGGTGGGCCGGGGAGCTGTTTTTT. Translated, it gives CASSDKQGWAGELFF.

The chain has TRBV5-1 and TRBJ2-7; no clear D. The CDR3 runs 11 residues. V shed 2 bases and J shed 0 bases, with 0 bases lying between them. Germline CDR1 SGHRS, CDR2 YFSETQ. CDR3 sequence (DNA): TGCGCCAGCAGCTTCTCCTACGAGCAGTACTTC. Its translation is CASSFSYEQYF. The full variable domain, rest sourced from reference TRBV5-1 and TRBJ2-7, is KAGVTQTPRYLIKTRGQQVTLSCSPISGHRSVSWYQQTPGQGLQFLFEYFSETQRNKGNFPGRFSGRQFSNSRSEMNVSTLELGDSALYLCASSFSYEQYFGPGTRLTVT.